This T cell receptor (beta chain) was observed in a study of T cells in localized non-small cell lung cancer (dated by TCRdb to 2020 to 2022). Regarding the complete study: Comparing tumors with uninvolved tumor-adjacent lungs, the study looked at the T cell repertoires of 236 patients with early-stage NSCLC. All 236 NSCLC patients in the cohort were treatment-naive and had localized lung tumors that were resected. Of the NSCLC patients, around 140 were male and roughly 100 were female, and the mean age was approximately 66 years.

A few counts support this clone. Its target antigen remains unknown. No much larger clone is present one base from it, and per-base qualities are unavailable. The CDR3 runs 11 residues from the cysteine to the phenylalanine. The kept DNA is CDR3 alone, 33 bases in frame from the first base. V is reduced by 4 bases and J by 5 bases, leaving a spacing of 5 bases between them. Overall study outcomes, separate from this receptor: Because the study design was exploratory, TCR variables were selected using unadjusted p-values without false-discovery rate correction. Higher T cell density in blood was associated with longer overall survival, whereas higher clonality in adjacent lung was associated with shorter survival. Because multi-region sequencing of the tumors was not done, intratumor heterogeneity could not be ruled out. A median of roughly 58 of the top 100 tumor clones were detected in paired uninvolved adjacent lung, and 28 of these tumor clones were also found among the top 100 clones of the paired uninvolved adjacent lung. Uninvolved tumor-adjacent lung showed the highest T cell clonality, higher than tumor, which suggests more focused antigenic responses in the uninvolved tumor-adjacent lung.

The immunoSEQ Assay was used to sequence TCR beta CDR3 regions from DNA. Turning to the authors' computational methods: T cell density was computed as TCR beta template counts normalized to usable DNA estimated by amplifying housekeeping genes. Richness was estimated using the preseqR package, with extrapolation to 400,000 templates for PBMC samples and to 120,000 templates for tissue samples. Clonality was taken to be one minus Pielou's evenness. Tissue-enriched TCRs were identified through differential abundance testing performed on productive amino-acid clonotypes, with a minimum total count of 5 and an alpha of 0.1. The Jaccard Index and the Morisita Overlap Index were used to quantify repertoire overlap between compartments. GLIPH grouped TCR beta CDR3s together with public tetramer-defined viral CDR3s, and a viral motif had to include at least three viral sequences and show V-gene enrichment. TCRdb provides this immuneACCESS table in a form limited to in-frame rearrangements. Some clones are lacking; in checked studies, under half of them reflect an unresolved V gene, and why the rest are absent is not known. For V, J and clone size, that table is used; D and trimming come from the DNA. For this sample there are about 8,200 clones; roughly three fifths appear just once. Around 8.3% of the sample goes to the ten largest clones.

The V and J segments used are TRBV6-7 and TRBJ2-5; the D gene is perhaps TRBD2, from 5 matching bases. TRBV6-7 has ORF status, its function being uncertain. This material consisted of lymph node tissue, taken before any cancer treatment. This clonotype was obtained from a male donor older than 55 with stage I squamous cell lung carcinoma. The DNA is TGTGCCAGCAGTTCGGGGGAGACCCAGTACTTC. It encodes CASSSGETQYF.